This is a list of T cell receptor beta chains from one sample in a study of T cells in Graves' hyperthyroidism and ophthalmopathy. From the multiplex PCR reads, TCRdb called clonotypes with MiXCR, one entry per CDR3 protein. The data show some 740,000 distinct CDR3 sequences, with 12% to 15% seen just once and roughly a tenth held by the top ten. The sequenced material came from blood. All receptors derive from a woman aged 18-29 years with Graves' hyperthyroidism. CDR3s include the opening cysteine and the closing phenylalanine or tryptophan. A D gene is named only where the DNA matches it firmly. Not every row has a clone size; where given, it reads once, few, many or a size class.

v_call	clone_size	d_call	j_call	cdr3_nt	cdr3_aa
TRBV7-9	few	-	TRBJ2-7	TGTGCCAGCAGTTACGACAACTCCTACGAGCAGTACTTC	CASSYDNSYEQYF
TRBV6-5	many	-	TRBJ1-5	TGTGCCAGCAGTTTGGGGGATCGACAGCCCCAGCATTTT	CASSLGDRQPQHF
TRBV6-2/TRBV6-3	-	-	TRBJ1-5	TGTGCCAGCAGTTACGACGGGAATAGCAATCAGCCCCAGCATTTT	CASSYDGNSNQPQHF
TRBV5-4	once	TRBD2	TRBJ2-7	TGTGCCAGCAGCTTGGGGTTGGAGTCTAGCGGGAGAGGCGAGCAGTACTTC	CASSLGLESSGRGEQYF
TRBV28	few	TRBD1	TRBJ2-7	TGTGCCAGCGCGAACAGGGGAGCATTCCACGAGCAGTACTTC	CASANRGAFHEQYF
TRBV7-8	many	-	TRBJ2-7	TGTGCCAGCAGCTTAGGGTACAGGGTGGACGAGCAGTACTTC	CASSLGYRVDEQYF
TRBV24-1	many	-	TRBJ1-1	TGTGCCACCAGTGATGCAACAGGCCCTGAAGCTTTCTTT	CATSDATGPEAFF
TRBV12-3/TRBV12-4	few	-	TRBJ1-6	TGTGCCAGCTCACAACCTCCTAATTCACCCCTCCACTTT	CASSQPPNSPLHF
TRBV30	few	-	TRBJ2-1	TGTGCCTGGAGTGTAACTGGAGCGCAGTTCTTC	CAWSVTGAQFF
TRBV20-1	few	TRBD2	TRBJ2-1	TGCAGTGCTAGAGACAGGACTAGCGGGAGAGGCATCTACAATGAGCAGTTCTTC	CSARDRTSGRGIYNEQFF
TRBV9	few	TRBD2	TRBJ2-3	TGTGCCAGCAGCTTTAGTGGGGCGGGAGACACAGATACGCAGTATTTT	CASSFSGAGDTDTQYF
TRBV30	many	-	TRBJ2-2	TGTGCCGCTGCGGAGGGCTTTAACACCGGGGAGCTGTTTTTT	CAAAEGFNTGELFF
TRBV2	-	-	TRBJ2-1	TGTGCCAGCAACGAGGTTACGGATGAGCAGTTCTTC	CASNEVTDEQFF
TRBV7-9	few	-	TRBJ2-1	TGTGCCAGCAGCTATCATTCTTTCCGCTCCTACAATGAGCAGTTCTTC	CASSYHSFRSYNEQFF
TRBV6-5	-	TRBD2	TRBJ2-2	TGTGCCAGCAGTTACAAAATACTAGCGGGAGTAACCGGGGAGCTGTTTTTT	CASSYKILAGVTGELFF
TRBV30	many	-	TRBJ2-3	TGTGCCTGGAGTATCCTAGGGGGGAGCACAGATACGCAGTATTTT	CAWSILGGSTDTQYF
TRBV2	-	-	TRBJ1-2	TGTGCCAGCAGGGCCGGGGTGAATGGCTACACCTTC	CASRAGVNGYTF
TRBV24-1	many	TRBD1	TRBJ1-5	TGTGCCACCAGTGATTTGACACCCTCCCTGGACAGGGATAGCAATCAGCCCCAGCATTTT	CATSDLTPSLDRDSNQPQHF
TRBV7-8	-	-	TRBJ2-7	TGTGCCAGCAGCGTCGGGACTGCGGTCGAGCAGTACTTC	CASSVGTAVEQYF
TRBV28	many	TRBD1	TRBJ2-1	TGTGCCAGCAGTTTACCCTCTTCAGGGGGCATCTACAATGAGCAGTTCTTC	CASSLPSSGGIYNEQFF
TRBV7-6	-	-	TRBJ1-1	TGTGCCAGCAGCTACCCGACAGGACAAACTGAAGCTTTCTTT	CASSYPTGQTEAFF
TRBV10-3	-	-	TRBJ2-7	TGTGCCATCAGAGACCCGGGAGACTCCTACGAGCAGTACTTC	CAIRDPGDSYEQYF
TRBV7-7	-	-	TRBJ2-5	TGTGCCAGCAGCCCTGGTTTTAGCAGCGTGGAGACCCAGTACTTC	CASSPGFSSVETQYF
TRBV15	-	-	TRBJ1-1	TGTGCCACCAGCAGAGATGGATGGGGAGAAGGCACTGAAGCTTTCTTT	CATSRDGWGEGTEAFF
TRBV7-2	many	TRBD2	TRBJ2-1	TGTGCCAGCAGCTTAGGACTAGCGGGTAGTGTGAGCTCCTACAATGAGCAGTTCTTC	CASSLGLAGSVSSYNEQFF
TRBV30	many	-	TRBJ1-1	TGTGCCTGGAGTGTACGATATAACACTGAAGCTTTCTTT	CAWSVRYNTEAFF
TRBV19	-	-	TRBJ2-1	TGTGCCAGTAGTATGCTGGCGGGAAGGTACAATGAGCAGTTCTTC	CASSMLAGRYNEQFF
TRBV2	-	-	TRBJ1-3	TGTGCCAGCAGTGAAGACTCTGGAAACACCATATATTTT	CASSEDSGNTIYF
TRBV29-1	-	-	TRBJ1-1	TGCAGCGTTGAAGTTAATCAGGGCACTGAAGCTTTCTTT	CSVEVNQGTEAFF
TRBV2	many	-	TRBJ2-3	TGTGCCAGCAGACAACAGGGTGCAGATACGCAGTATTTT	CASRQQGADTQYF
TRBV12-3/TRBV12-4	many	-	TRBJ2-2	TGTGCCAGCAGTTTCGGACAGCGTAAAAACACCGGGGAGCTGTTTTTT	CASSFGQRKNTGELFF
TRBV12-3/TRBV12-4	-	-	TRBJ1-4	TGTGCCAGCAGTTCCCTCCGGACGCCGGGGAGGGAACTGTTTTTT	CASSSLRTPGRELFF
TRBV6-2/TRBV6-3	-	-	TRBJ1-1	TGTGCCAGCGCCGACTTCGAACAGGAAGCTTTCTTT	CASADFEQEAFF
TRBV20-1	many	-	TRBJ2-7	TGCAGTGCTAGAGCCCCAGTCGGGACAACCTACTACGAGCAGTACTTC	CSARAPVGTTYYEQYF
TRBV28	-	-	TRBJ2-7	TGTGCCAGCAGTTTGGGGAGGCCTCCCCACGAGCAGTACTTC	CASSLGRPPHEQYF
TRBV6-4	few	-	TRBJ2-7	TGTGCCAGCAGTTACTCCTTGGGCTACGAGCAGTACTTC	CASSYSLGYEQYF
TRBV6-2/TRBV6-3	many	-	TRBJ1-4	TGTGCCAGCAGTTGGGCCCTTGCAACTAATGAAAAACTGTTTTTT	CASSWALATNEKLFF
TRBV11-2	many	TRBD2	TRBJ2-1	TGTGCCAGCAGGCGTCTAGCGGGAGATGCCTACAATGAGCAGTTCTTC	CASRRLAGDAYNEQFF
TRBV18	-	-	TRBJ2-7	TGTGCCAGCTCACCAAGAGGGGGGCAGGAAAGCTACGAGCAGTACTTC	CASSPRGGQESYEQYF
TRBV11-2	many	-	TRBJ1-3	TGTGCCAGCAGCTCAGCTCAGGGGAGGACTGGAAACACCATATATTTT	CASSSAQGRTGNTIYF
TRBV27	many	TRBD1	TRBJ2-2	TGTGCCAGCAGTTACAGGGGAGTCACCGGGGAGCTGTTTTTT	CASSYRGVTGELFF
TRBV20-1	-	-	TRBJ1-3	TGCAGTGCCCGAGGGCCTCTCTCTGGAAACACCATATATTTT	CSARGPLSGNTIYF
TRBV27	many	TRBD2	TRBJ2-1	TGTGCCAGCGGACTAGCGGAGCAGTTCTTC	CASGLAEQFF
TRBV7-2	many	TRBD2	TRBJ2-5	TGTGCCAGCAGCGGGAGACTAGCGGGGGTCCAAGAGACCCAGTACTTC	CASSGRLAGVQETQYF
TRBV14	-	-	TRBJ1-1	TGTGCCAGCAGCCAAGATTTCGGTGGGGGCCCTGGTACTGAAGCTTTCTTT	CASSQDFGGGPGTEAFF
TRBV7-2	many	TRBD2	TRBJ2-5	TGTGCCAGCAGCCTGGGCACTAGCGGTCAAGAGACCCAGTACTTC	CASSLGTSGQETQYF
TRBV10-2	-	-	TRBJ1-5	TGCGCCAGTCAGGGTATAGGCAATCAGCCCCAGCATTTT	CASQGIGNQPQHF